Following are 24 T cell receptor beta chains from one sample sequenced in a study of CD8+ T cells in alopecia areata. The authors extracted RNA and reverse transcribed it into cDNA as the sequencing template. Assay used: immunoSEQ multiplex PCR; TCRdb lists only in-frame clones, some missing. The data hold approximately 210,000 clones, with under 80% observed a single time. The sample's treatment: oral pan-JAK inhibitor, 5-10 mg twice daily. The sample in question was CD4+ T cells sorted from blood, obtained between weeks 49 and 50, from a patient treated with tofacitinib. The source of these receptors is a human donor with alopecia areata.

The chain recombines TRBV9 with TRBJ2-3; D ambiguous. The CDR3 runs to 15 residues. Germline lookup yields CDR1 SGDLS and CDR2 YYNGEE. The V end was cut by 3 bases, the J end by 2 bases, with 13 bases between. The CDR3 spells CASSGTTHLTDTQYF. The CDR3 DNA reads as TGTGCCAGCAGCGGAACGACCCATCTCACAGATACGCAGTATTTT. Together with reference TRBV9 and TRBJ2-3, the CDR3 gives the full variable domain: DSGVTQTPKHLITATGQRVTLRCSPRSGDLSVYWYQQSLDQGLQFLIQYYNGEERAKGNILERFSAQQFPDLHSELNLSSLELGDSALYFCASSGTTHLTDTQYFGPGTRLTVL.

The genes are TRBV13 and TRBJ2-1; TRBD2 aligns across 9 bases. Germline lookup yields CDR1 PRHDT and CDR2 FYEKMQ (reference sequence). The trim removed 3 bases at V and 6 bases at J, leaving 6 bases unmatched. The CDR3 covers 15 residues. The CDR3 loop reads CASSFRLAVGNEQFF. The CDR3 nucleotides are TGTGCCAGCAGCTTTCGACTAGCGGTCGGCAATGAGCAGTTCTTC.

The chain joins TRBV27 to TRBJ2-7, with D tentatively TRBD1 (6 bases). Deletions cut 2 bases from V and 6 bases from J, with 14 bases between. The CDR3 loop spans 14 amino acids. Germline V gene sequence: CDR1 MNHEY, CDR2 SMNVEV (reference sequence). CDR3 protein: CASSLVRGVSEQYF. CDR3 bases: TGTGCCAGCAGTTTAGTCAGGGGAGTGAGCGAGCAGTACTTC.

The rearrangement links TRBV12-5 to TRBJ1-1; D gene ambiguous. This CDR3 is built from 15 residues. Between the trimmed V and J ends, which lost 0 bases and 1 base, there was a span of 9 bases. Looked up from germline, CDR1 is LGHNT and CDR2 is FRNRAP. The CDR3 DNA reads TGTGCTAGTGGTTTGGTCAAAAGGTCGAACACTGAAGCTTTCTTT. It codes for CASGLVKRSNTEAFF. Full variable domain (remainder filled in from reference TRBV12-5 and TRBJ1-1): DARVTQTPRHKVTEMGQEVTMRCQPILGHNTVFWYRQTMMQGLELLAYFRNRAPLDDSGMPKDRFSAEMPDATLATLKIQPSEPRDSAVYFCASGLVKRSNTEAFFGQGTRLTVV.

The gene calls are TRBV4-1 and TRBJ2-3; D gene unclear. This CDR3 spans 12 amino acids. CDR1 and CDR2 from the germline V gene are MGHRA and YSYEKL. Trimming removed 0 bases from V and 11 bases from J, with 9 bases in between. The CDR3 reads CASSQDTSRQYF. For the CDR3, the DNA is TGCGCCAGCAGCCAAGATACCTCGAGGCAGTATTTT.

This clone was found once. This rearrangement joins TRBV6-5 to TRBJ1-2; maybe TRBD1 (6 bases). The germline V gene encodes CDR1 MNHEY and CDR2 SVGAGI. Trimming took 8 bases from V and 8 from J, leaving 15 bases between them. The CDR3 loop spans 12 amino acids. The CDR3 loop is CASSPPTGGYTF. CDR3 coding DNA: TGTGCCAGCTCCCCCCCCACAGGGGGCTACACCTTC.

The chain links TRBV30 to TRBJ1-2; TRBD1 aligns across 7 bases. Germline lookup yields CDR1 GTSNPN and CDR2 SVGIG (reference sequence). The CDR3 runs 15 residues. The ends lost 3 bases at V and 4 bases at J; junction bases unmatched: 11. The CDR3 region has the DNA TGTGCCTGGAGGAGGGGGGGACAGACCAGCTATGGCTACACCTTC. Residues: CAWRRGGQTSYGYTF. Supplemented by reference TRBV30 and TRBJ1-2, the full variable domain reads SQTIHQWPATLVQPVGSPLSLECTVEGTSNPNLYWYRQAAGRGLQLLFYSVGIGQISSEVPQNLSASRPQDRQFILSSKKLLLSDSGFYLCAWRRGGQTSYGYTFGSGTRLTVV.

This clone has just a few counts. The J gene is TRBJ2-7, the V gene TRBV25-1, with no clear D. CDR3 length equals 11 residues. Germline loops: CDR1 MGHDK, CDR2 SYGVNS. V was trimmed by 5 bases and J by 5 bases, leaving 7 bases between them. Here the CDR3 reads CASSPDDEQYF. The DNA for the CDR3 is TGTGCCAGCAGTCCAGATGACGAGCAGTACTTC.

The chain combines TRBV2 with TRBJ2-7, with D unresolved. Per the germline V gene, CDR1 is SNHLY and CDR2 is FYNNEI. The CDR3 sequence is 14 residues long. V was clipped by 1 base and J by 2 bases, with 9 bases between them. The CDR3 reads CASSEGTSAYEQYF. The CDR3 DNA reads as TGTGCCAGCAGTGAAGGTACTTCGGCCTACGAGCAGTACTTC.

This clone was observed a few times. The rearrangement uses TRBV5-8 and TRBJ2-5; 9 bases are shared with TRBD2. Trimming took 4 bases from V and 3 from J; bases not matched to a gene: 10. This CDR3 is built from 16 residues. Germline V gene lookup returns CDR1 SGHTS and CDR2 YDEGEE. The CDR3 sequence is CASSAGRIAGEETQYF. DNA of the CDR3: TGTGCCAGCAGCGCCGGACGGATAGCGGGGGAAGAGACCCAGTACTTC.

This clone was found a few times. The rearrangement joins TRBV7-9 to TRBJ2-2; D remains ambiguous. Germline V gene data show CDR1 as SEHNR and CDR2 as FQNEAQ (reference sequence). The CDR3 extends over 17 amino acids. Trimming cost V 6 bases and J 6 bases, with 23 bases left between them. The CDR3 protein is CASRHLAKGYGPGELFF. As DNA, the CDR3 is TGTGCCAGCAGGCACCTCGCCAAGGGTTACGGACCCGGGGAGCTGTTTTTT.

The gene calls are TRBV29-1 and TRBJ2-5, with D possibly being TRBD2 (6 bases). The CDR3 has 12 amino acids. The V end was cut by 6 bases, the J end by 5 bases, with 13 bases between. CDR1 SQVTM and CDR2 ANQGSEA come from the germline V gene. CDR3 DNA sequence: TGCAGCGTCGCCCGGGGGAGGGAGACCCAGTACTTC. It translates to CSVARGRETQYF.

V and J are TRBV5-6 and TRBJ2-3, with a tentative D call TRBD1 (5 bases). Trimming pared 1 base from V and 4 bases from J, leaving 10 bases between. This CDR3 contains 14 residues. Germline loops: CDR1 SGHDT, CDR2 YYEEEE. This CDR3 reads CASSLFRAADTQYF. The CDR3 DNA sequence: TGTGCCAGCAGCTTGTTCAGGGCTGCAGATACGCAGTATTTT.

The DNA of the CDR3 is TGTGCCAGCAGCTTGTTGTCAGCCAGCTCCTATAATTCACCCCTCCACTTT. Translating gives CASSLLSASSYNSPLHF. V is TRBV5-6 and J is TRBJ1-6; D gene ambiguous. Germline V gives CDR1 SGHDT, CDR2 YYEEEE. V shed 1 base and J shed 0 bases, with 11 bases lying between them. The CDR3 loop spans 17 amino acids.

The chain employs TRBV5-1 and TRBJ2-3; D uncertain. The V gene's germline CDR1 is SGHRS and CDR2 YFSETQ. This CDR3 is 15 amino acids long. Trimming shortened V by 0 bases and J by 1 base, and 9 bases separated the two germline ends. For the CDR3, the DNA is TGCGCCAGCAGCTTGGAGGCAGGACGCACAGATACGCAGTATTTT. Protein sequence: CASSLEAGRTDTQYF. The full variable domain, completed using reference TRBV5-1 and TRBJ2-3, is KAGVTQTPRYLIKTRGQQVTLSCSPISGHRSVSWYQQTPGQGLQFLFEYFSETQRNKGNFPGRFSGRQFSNSRSEMNVSTLELGDSALYLCASSLEAGRTDTQYFGPGTRLTVL.

This clone counts as medium-sized. The chain is built from TRBV10-3 and TRBJ1-6; D unclear. V lost 10 bases, J lost 7 bases, and 17 bases lay in between. This CDR3 comprises 14 residues. Germline assignment: CDR1 ENHRY and CDR2 SYGVKD. This CDR3 reads CATGVQSSNSPLHF. The CDR3 DNA sequence: TGTGCCACCGGAGTACAGAGTTCGAATTCACCCCTCCACTTT.

The rearrangement links TRBV30 to TRBJ1-1; D is ambiguous. Germline V gene lookup returns CDR1 GTSNPN and CDR2 SVGIG (reference sequence). This CDR3 comprises 13 residues. V lost 8 bases, J lost 5 bases, and 18 bases lay in between. For the CDR3, the DNA is TGTGCCCGCCGAGGTCTGGGGAGTACTGAAGCTTTCTTT. It codes for CARRGLGSTEAFF.

This chain uses TRBV7-2 with TRBJ2-1, with TRBD1 identical over 7 bases. CDR3 length: 15 amino acids. After removal of 6 bases from V and 8 bases from J, the junction contained 13 bases not matched to a gene. The germline gives CDR1 SGHTA, CDR2 FQGNSA. For the CDR3, the DNA is TGTGCCAGCAGACCCGAGACAGGGAGAGTCGATGAGCAGTTCTTC. Translation: CASRPETGRVDEQFF. Full variable domain (missing parts from reference TRBV7-2 and TRBJ2-1): GAGVSQSPSNKVTEKGKDVELRCDPISGHTALYWYRQSLGQGLEFLIYFQGNSAPDKSGLPSDRFSAERTGGSVSTLTIQRTQQEDSAVYLCASRPETGRVDEQFFGPGTRLTVL.

The V call is TRBV11-2, the J call TRBJ1-2; D is uncertain. The CDR3 is made up of 12 amino acids. V was trimmed by 6 bases and J by 4 bases, leaving 9 bases between them. Germline lookup yields CDR1 SGHAT and CDR2 FQNNGV. CDR3 nucleotide sequence: TGTGCCAGCAGGTCCTGGGGCTATGGCTACACCTTC. It is translated as CASRSWGYGYTF.

V is TRBV6-6 and J is TRBJ2-7; TRBD1 might be the D (6 bases). This CDR3 comprises 12 residues. Per the germline V gene, CDR1 is MNHNY and CDR2 is SVGAGI (reference sequence). V dropped 8 bases and J dropped 2 bases, with 10 bases sitting between them. The CDR3 nucleotides are TGTGCCAGCCGGGACAACACCTACGAGCAGTACTTC. Protein product: CASRDNTYEQYF.

This clone was seen only a few times. The rearrangement joins TRBV29-1 to TRBJ1-2; 7 nucleotides align to TRBD1. CDR1 SQVTM and CDR2 ANQGSEA come from the germline V gene. With 6 bases clipped from V and 4 bases from J, the junction kept 8 bases outside the gene matches. This CDR3 spans 13 amino acids. The DNA for the CDR3 is TGCAGCGTCCATGACAGGGATCCCTATGGCTACACCTTC. Protein sequence: CSVHDRDPYGYTF.

V and J are TRBV5-6 and TRBJ2-3; 9 nucleotides agree with TRBD2. Germline V gives CDR1 SGHDT, CDR2 YYEEEE. CDR3 length: 15 amino acids. With V trimmed by 4 bases and J by 2 bases, 5 bases remained unmatched. The CDR3 DNA follows: TGTGCCAGCAGCCCCGCGGGGGGGATCACAGATACGCAGTATTTT. This gives the protein CASSPAGGITDTQYF.

The CDR3 region is CACRLLSYNEQFF. CDR3 in DNA: TGTGCTTGCCGACTACTCTCCTACAATGAGCAGTTCTTC. This sequence joins TRBV30 and TRBJ2-1; the D gene is possibly TRBD2 (5 bases). CDR3 length: 13 amino acids. Germline V gene data show CDR1 as GTSNPN and CDR2 as SVGIG (reference sequence).

This clone was observed a few times. The chain combines TRBV29-1 with TRBJ1-2; D is possibly TRBD1 (6 bases). CDR1 SQVTM and CDR2 ANQGSEA come from the germline V gene. Between the trimmed V and J ends, which lost 4 bases and 4 bases, there was a span of 10 bases. This CDR3 region has 12 residues. Written as DNA, the CDR3 is TGCAGCGTTGGAGGACAGTCCTATGGCTACACCTTC. Translated, it gives CSVGGQSYGYTF.